Listed below are T cell receptor beta chains from one sample, sequenced in a study of PD-L1 blockade in urothelial cancer. The protocol was immunoSEQ multiplex PCR, while the TCRdb copy is restricted to in-frame clones and leaves out a portion. The table includes about 50,000 clones, under 90% detected once. The sequenced sample was PBMCs, obtained around atezolizumab (anti-PD-L1) treatment. The source of these receptors is a man in his sixties or seventies with urothelial cancer. Each CDR3 is given with its conserved first and last residue. The order of the fields is J gene, V gene, clone size, D gene, CDR3 DNA, CDR3 protein. A D gene is named only where the DNA matches it firmly. A row's size may be missing; if present it is once, few, many or a size class.

>TRBJ2-3|TRBV7-3|.|TRBD2
TGTGCCAGCAGCTTATTCGGGGGGATAACAGATACGCAGTATTTT
CASSLFGGITDTQYF
>TRBJ1-1|TRBV18|.|TRBD1
TGTGCCAGCTCACCGGGACAGGGGGAAAACACTGAAGCTTTCTTT
CASSPGQGENTEAFF
>TRBJ1-3|TRBV9|.|.
TGTGCCAGCAGCCCCTACCTGGGAAACACCATATATTTT
CASSPYLGNTIYF
>TRBJ2-3|TRBV7-8|.|TRBD2
TGTGCCAGCAGGCCCTCTAGCGGGGGCACAGATACGCAGTATTTT
CASRPSSGGTDTQYF
>TRBJ1-1|TRBV2|.|.
TGTGCCAGCAGTGATCAGGGGAACACTGAAGCTTTCTTT
CASSDQGNTEAFF
>TRBJ2-1|TRBV4-1|.|TRBD2
TGCGCCACCATGAAAGGACTAGCGGGGACGGGGGACAATGAGCAGTTCTTC
CATMKGLAGTGDNEQFF
>TRBJ2-1|TRBV9|.|.
TGTGCCAGCAGCGTAGGGGAGGAGGCCTACAATGAGCAGTTCTTC
CASSVGEEAYNEQFF
>TRBJ2-2|TRBV7-3|.|TRBD1
TGTGCCAGCAGCTTAGTTCAGGGGGCGGTTACCGGGGAGCTGTTTTTT
CASSLVQGAVTGELFF
>TRBJ2-1|TRBV7-3|.|TRBD2
TGTGCCAGCAGCCGGAGCGGGGGGATAGATGAGCAGTTCTTC
CASSRSGGIDEQFF
>TRBJ1-2|TRBV6-1|.|.
TGTGCCAGCAGTGTTCTGGGGGCGGATGGCTACACCTTC
CASSVLGADGYTF
>TRBJ2-2|TRBV5-6|.|.
TGTGCCAGCAGCTTTTTAGTCGGAACAGGTCGCTCAAGCACCGGGGAGCTGTTTTTT
CASSFLVGTGRSSTGELFF
>TRBJ2-7|TRBV15|.|.
TGTGCCACCAGCAGAGCGCTAGGGGGACCCTACGAGCAGTACTTC
CATSRALGGPYEQYF
>TRBJ1-4|TRBV18|once|TRBD1
TGTGCCAGCTCGTCGGGACAGGGCATAGAAAAACTGTTTTTT
CASSSGQGIEKLFF
>TRBJ2-3|TRBV19|.|.
TGTGCCAGTAGTATAGATCGCGGGAACGCAGATACGCAGTATTTT
CASSIDRGNADTQYF
>TRBJ2-7|TRBV6-5|.|TRBD2
TGTGCCAGCACTAGCGGGAGAAACTACGAGCAGTACTTC
CASTSGRNYEQYF
>TRBJ2-1|TRBV4-1|.|.
TGCGCCAGCAGCCAACTTAACAGGGTCAATGAGCAGTTCTTC
CASSQLNRVNEQFF
>TRBJ1-1|TRBV6-5|.|.
TGTGCCAGCAGTTCCCCCGGGGGGTCCACTGAAGCTTTCTTT
CASSSPGGSTEAFF
>TRBJ2-3|TRBV28|.|TRBD2
TGTGCCAGCAGTAGTAGCGGGAGGGCCCGGACAGATACGCAGTATTTT
CASSSSGRARTDTQYF
>TRBJ2-1|TRBV18|.|TRBD2
TGTGCCAGCTGTCAACAATCGGGAGGTTACAATGAGCAGTTCTTC
CASCQQSGGYNEQFF
>TRBJ2-6|TRBV7-2|.|.
TGTGCCAGCAGCCCCTGGACGGGAACTGGGGCCAACGTCCTGACTTTC
CASSPWTGTGANVLTF
>TRBJ2-7|TRBV20-1|.|TRBD1
TGCAGTGCGGGACAGGGGAACGAGCAGTACTTC
CSAGQGNEQYF
>TRBJ1-1|TRBV18|.|TRBD1
TGTGCCAGCTCGCGGGACAGGGGCACTGAAGCTTTCTTT
CASSRDRGTEAFF
>TRBJ2-3|TRBV9|.|TRBD2
TGTGCCAGCAGCGTAGGGATAGCGGGAGGAACAGATACGCAGTATTTT
CASSVGIAGGTDTQYF
>TRBJ2-1|TRBV9|.|TRBD1
TGTGCCAGCAGCGTAGAACAGGGGATGTACAATGAGCAGTTCTTC
CASSVEQGMYNEQFF
>TRBJ2-1|TRBV15|.|TRBD1
TGTGCCACCAGCAGGAGGGACAGGGATGTGAATGAGCAGTTCTTC
CATSRRDRDVNEQFF
>TRBJ2-1|TRBV18|.|.
TGTGCCAGCTCACACGACAGGTCTGCCTACAATGAGCAGTTCTTC
CASSHDRSAYNEQFF
>TRBJ2-7|TRBV7-9|.|TRBD2
TGTGCCAGCAGCTTCGGGGGGACCAGCTCCTACGAGCAGTACTTC
CASSFGGTSSYEQYF
>TRBJ1-1|TRBV19|.|.
TGTGCCAGTAGTATTAGGGGGGGCAGAACAAGTGAAGCTTTCTTT
CASSIRGGRTSEAFF
>TRBJ1-3|TRBV6-5|.|.
TGTGCCAGCAGGTTGTACTCTGGAAACACCATATATTTT
CASRLYSGNTIYF
>TRBJ2-2|TRBV4-2|.|TRBD2
TGTGCCAGCAGCCGCGGGACTAGCGGGTCCCTGGGAGGGGAGCTGTTTTTT
CASSRGTSGSLGGELFF
>TRBJ1-6|TRBV7-3|.|TRBD1
TGTGCCAGCAGCTCCGGGACAGGTCGTAATTCACCCCTCCACTTT
CASSSGTGRNSPLHF
>TRBJ2-7|TRBV2|.|.
TGTGCCAGCAGTCCGCGGGGCGAGCAGTACTTC
CASSPRGEQYF
>TRBJ1-1|TRBV7-9|.|TRBD1
TGTGCCAGCAGCTCCCCGACAGGGGGAACGGGGGGCACTGAAGCTTTCTTT
CASSSPTGGTGGTEAFF
>TRBJ2-1|TRBV6-4|.|.
TGTGCCAGCAGTGAAACCGGGACAGAGCAGTTCTTC
CASSETGTEQFF
>TRBJ2-3|TRBV27|.|TRBD2
TGTGCCAGCAGTTCAATTCTAGCGGGAGGGCTCGGGAGCACAGATACGCAGTATTTT
CASSSILAGGLGSTDTQYF
>TRBJ2-3|TRBV5-1|.|.
TGCGCCAGCAGCTTGGGACAGAGCACAGATACGCAGTATTTT
CASSLGQSTDTQYF
>TRBJ1-2|TRBV9|.|TRBD1
TGTGCCAGCAGCAGACAGGGCGGCGGCTACACCTTC
CASSRQGGGYTF
>TRBJ1-1|TRBV7-2|.|TRBD1
TGTGCCAGCAGCCCCGGGACAGGGATCATGATGAACACTGAAGCTTTCTTT
CASSPGTGIMMNTEAFF
>TRBJ2-5|TRBV5-1|.|TRBD1
TGCGCCAGCAGCTTACAGGGGGTCAGGGAGACCCAGTACTTC
CASSLQGVRETQYF
>TRBJ1-1|TRBV18|.|TRBD1
TGTGCCAGCTCCATCCAGGGGGCCCTCGGCACTGAAGCTTTCTTT
CASSIQGALGTEAFF
>TRBJ1-4|TRBV6-6|.|.
TGTGCCACCGGTTGGGGGGCTAATGAAAAACTGTTTTTT
CATGWGANEKLFF
>TRBJ1-6|TRBV18|.|.
TGTGCCAGCTCACGATCGACAGATAATTCACCCCTCCACTTT
CASSRSTDNSPLHF
>TRBJ2-2|TRBV19|.|.
TGTGCCAGTACGGGTAGTGCCAGGGTGAGGACCGGGGAGCTGTTTTTT
CASTGSARVRTGELFF
>TRBJ2-1|TRBV2|.|TRBD1
TGTGCCAGTGCCGGGACAGGGGGTGTCAGCGGTCTGTTCTTC
CASAGTGGVSGLFF
>TRBJ2-6|TRBV19|.|TRBD1
TGTGCCAGTCCCTTCCCCCCGCAGGGGGCGTTTTCTGGGGCCAACGTCCTGACTTTC
CASPFPPQGAFSGANVLTF
>TRBJ1-1|TRBV6-5|.|.
TGTGCCAGCAGCGACTTGACCGAAACTGAAGCTTTCTTT
CASSDLTETEAFF